Below, 23 T cell receptor beta chains from the same sample are listed, as sequenced in a study of cytomegalovirus exposure and HLA in healthy donors. Primers for the PCR totalled 60 Vbeta and 13 Jbeta. TCRdb's copy holds only in-frame clones and misses some; the assay was immunoSEQ multiplex PCR. The sample has 100,000 to 150,000 clones, approximately 85% seen once. Material for sequencing was PBMCs. Receptor source: a boy aged 10-17 years in good health and CMV-seronegative.

This sequence joins TRBV5-6 and TRBJ2-7, with D possibly matching TRBD1 (5 bases). Germline V gene data show CDR1 as SGHDT and CDR2 as YYEEEE. Trimming took 0 bases from V and 2 from J, leaving 9 bases between them. The CDR3 is 14 amino acids. The DNA of the CDR3 is TGTGCCAGCAGCTTGGCAGGGTTAGCCTACGAGCAGTACTTC. Translation: CASSLAGLAYEQYF.

The chain joins TRBV5-4 to TRBJ1-4; tentative D call: TRBD1 (5 bases). V was clipped by 6 bases and J by 0 bases, with 9 bases between them. CDR3 length: 14 amino acids. CDR1 is SGHNT and CDR2 is YYREEE in the germline V gene (reference sequence). The CDR3 region has the DNA TGTGCCAGCACCGACAGAACAACTAATGAAAAACTGTTTTTT. As protein: CASTDRTTNEKLFF.

This clone was found once. The chain is built from TRBV2 and TRBJ1-2; no clear D. This CDR3 is 13 amino acids long. V dropped 2 bases and J dropped 6 bases, with 10 bases sitting between them. CDR1 and CDR2 from the germline V gene are SNHLY and FYNNEI. Here the CDR3 reads CASSETPVDGYTF. For the CDR3, the DNA is TGTGCCAGCAGTGAAACCCCAGTGGATGGCTACACCTTC. The full variable domain, completed using reference TRBV2 and TRBJ1-2, is EPEVTQTPSHQVTQMGQEVILRCVPISNHLYFYWYRQILGQKVEFLVSFYNNEISEKSEIFDDQFSVERPDGSNFTLKIRSTKLEDSAMYFCASSETPVDGYTFGSGTRLTVV.

CDR3 in DNA: TGTGCCAGCAGTCTCAGGGGCGATACGCAGTATTTT. Encoded protein: CASSLRGDTQYF. The chain has TRBV27 and TRBJ2-3; possible D gene TRBD1, 6 bases. The CDR3 totals 12 residues. Germline CDR1 MNHEY, CDR2 SMNVEV (reference sequence). V lost 5 bases and J 6 bases, leaving 9 bases between the germline ends.

The J gene is TRBJ1-5, the V gene TRBV27; 7 bases agree with TRBD1. Trimming cost V 6 bases and J 2 bases; bases outside gene matches: 16. Germline-derived CDR1 and CDR2 are MNHEY and SMNVEV (reference sequence). CDR3 length: 18 amino acids. The CDR3 spells CASSQLRTGGLGNQPQHF. Here the CDR3 DNA reads TGTGCCAGCAGCCAACTCCGGACAGGTGGATTGGGCAATCAGCCCCAGCATTTT.

This rearrangement joins TRBV9 to TRBJ1-1; tentative D call: TRBD1 (5 bases). The CDR3 consists of 15 residues. V lost 3 bases, J lost 4 bases, and 16 bases lay in between. The germline V gene encodes CDR1 SGDLS and CDR2 YYNGEE. The DNA of the CDR3 is TGTGCCAGCAGCGGGAGCACCCTGGGGGGCACTGAAGCTTTCTTT. This gives the protein CASSGSTLGGTEAFF.

The chain recombines TRBV7-3 with TRBJ1-1; the D is unclear. V was pared by 1 base and J by 5 bases, with 11 bases between. This CDR3 is 14 amino acids long. CDR1 SGHTA and CDR2 FQGTGA come from the germline V gene. This chain's CDR3 is CASSLNSGDTEAFF. The CDR3 DNA sequence: TGTGCCAGCAGCTTAAACAGCGGGGATACTGAAGCTTTCTTT. The full variable domain, with the rest looked up from reference TRBV7-3 and TRBJ1-1, is GAGVSQTPSNKVTEKGKYVELRCDPISGHTALYWYRQSLGQGPEFLIYFQGTGAADDSGLPNDRFFAVRPEGSVSTLKIQRTERGDSAVYLCASSLNSGDTEAFFGQGTRLTVV.

The chain carries TRBV6-5 and TRBJ2-7; 10 bases are a match to TRBD2. Germline assignment: CDR1 MNHEY and CDR2 SVGAGI. V trimming: 4 bases; J trimming: 6 bases; junction bases outside the gene matches: 9. The CDR3 totals 15 residues. The CDR3 DNA follows: TGTGCCAGCAGTTCATCAGCGGGAGGGCCGTCCGAGCAGTACTTC. It is translated as CASSSSAGGPSEQYF.

The rearrangement joins TRBV11-2 to TRBJ2-1; TRBD2 might be the D (7 bases). Germline V CDR1 and CDR2: SGHAT, FQNNGV. The CDR3 contains 15 residues. The V end was cut by 3 bases, the J end by 5 bases, with 14 bases between. CDR3 DNA sequence: TGTGCCAGCAGCTTGGGGGCGGGGGTGAACAATGAGCAGTTCTTC. Translation gives CASSLGAGVNNEQFF.

The chain recombines TRBV27 with TRBJ2-5, with no clear D. The CDR3 runs to 13 residues. Germline CDR1 is MNHEY and CDR2 is SMNVEV (reference sequence). Deletions cut 6 bases from V and 3 bases from J, with 11 bases between. CDR3 nucleotide sequence: TGTGCCAGCAGCCACAGCAAAAAAGAGACCCAGTACTTC. This translates into CASSHSKKETQYF.

This chain connects TRBV14 to TRBJ2-1; D unresolved. V was clipped by 6 bases and J by 3 bases, with 6 bases between them. The CDR3 runs to 12 residues. The germline gives CDR1 SGHDN, CDR2 FVKESK. The CDR3 nucleotides read TGTGCCAGCAGTACAAACTACAATGAGCAGTTCTTC. Translation: CASSTNYNEQFF.

The V gene is TRBV9, the J gene TRBJ1-1; 8 nucleotides line up with TRBD1. Germline lookup yields CDR1 SGDLS and CDR2 YYNGEE. This CDR3 spans 16 amino acids. The junction had 8 bases not matched to a gene; V was cut back by 3 bases and J by 1 base. For the CDR3, the DNA is TGTGCCAGCAGCGCCCGGGACAGGCCTCAGAACACTGAAGCTTTCTTT. It encodes CASSARDRPQNTEAFF.

This chain connects TRBV6-5 to TRBJ2-7; 10 bases line up with TRBD2. CDR3 size: 13 residues. CDR1 is MNHEY and CDR2 is SVGAGI in the germline V gene. Losses at the gene ends were 9 bases for V and 7 bases for J; bases not matched to a gene: 9. The CDR3 bases are TGTGCCAGTAGAGCGGGAGGGACTCGTGAGCAGTACTTC. Protein: CASRAGGTREQYF.

This chain joins TRBV4-1 and TRBJ2-1; TRBD2 matches 7 bases. Germline CDR1 and CDR2: MGHRA and YSYEKL. Trimming removed 1 base from V and 2 bases from J; junction bases left unmatched: 17. This CDR3 has 20 residues. In DNA form, the CDR3 reads TGCGCCAGCAGCCAAGGACCCTACTCCTACGGGAGGCGCGCCTACAATGAGCAGTTCTTC. Amino acids: CASSQGPYSYGRRAYNEQFF.

The rearrangement uses TRBV7-2 and TRBJ2-7; TRBD1 aligns across 7 bases. Per germline, CDR1 SGHTA and CDR2 FQGNSA. J was trimmed by 4 bases and V by 3 bases; bases with no gene match: 3. The CDR3 runs to 13 residues. DNA of the CDR3: TGTGCCAGCAGCTTTGGGACAGAGTACGAGCAGTACTTC. Its translation: CASSFGTEYEQYF.

The chain couples TRBV6-1 to TRBJ1-2, with 9 positions matching TRBD1. The germline V gene has CDR1 MNHNS and CDR2 SASEGT. With 0 bases clipped from V and 6 bases from J, the junction kept 8 bases outside the gene matches. The CDR3 length is 16 residues. The CDR3 sequence: CASSEAGQGLIHGYTF. CDR3 DNA: TGTGCCAGCAGTGAAGCAGGACAGGGGTTGATCCATGGCTACACCTTC.

This chain links TRBV5-1 with TRBJ1-1, with TRBD1 as a possible D gene (5 bases). The CDR3 extends over 15 amino acids. V was shortened by 0 bases and J by 3 bases, with 12 bases between the two germline ends. The germline V gene encodes CDR1 SGHRS and CDR2 YFSETQ. The CDR3 DNA sequence: TGCGCCAGCAGCTTGGGACGACAGCGACACACTGAAGCTTTCTTT. Protein: CASSLGRQRHTEAFF.

This clone has a single count. The chain recombines TRBV7-2 with TRBJ2-3; D possibly corresponds to TRBD2 (6 bases). Trimming took off 6 bases at V and 4 bases at J, with 17 bases between the two ends. This CDR3 is 15 amino acids long. Germline CDR1 SGHTA, CDR2 FQGNSA. The CDR3: CASSSGHSAPDTQYF. The DNA of the CDR3 is TGTGCCAGCAGTAGCGGACACTCGGCGCCAGATACGCAGTATTTT.

This clone occurred a few times. The rearrangement joins TRBV25-1 to TRBJ2-7, with TRBD1 identical over 9 bases. This CDR3 has 16 residues. Germline CDR1 reads MGHDK; CDR2 reads SYGVNS. Losses at the gene ends were 3 bases for V and 1 base for J; bases not matched to a gene: 7. CDR3 amino acids: CASSDWPGTGSYEQYF. The CDR3 DNA sequence: TGTGCCAGCAGTGATTGGCCCGGGACAGGGTCCTACGAGCAGTACTTC.

The rearrangement uses TRBV4-2 and TRBJ1-2; 7 bases fit TRBD1. The CDR3 is made up of 15 amino acids. Trimming took 0 bases from V and 3 from J; bases not matched to a gene: 4. Germline V gives CDR1 LGHNA, CDR2 YNFKEQ. The CDR3 here is CASSQDQGVDYGYTF. The CDR3 bases are TGTGCCAGCAGCCAAGATCAGGGGGTTGACTATGGCTACACCTTC.

The chain combines TRBV5-4 with TRBJ2-3; D might be TRBD2 (5 bases). V was cut by 3 bases and J by 5 bases, with 16 bases left in between. CDR1 and CDR2 (germline): SGHNT, YYREEE (reference sequence). This CDR3 is built from 15 residues. This CDR3 reads CASSWGRGGGDTQYF. CDR3 nucleotides: TGTGCCAGCAGCTGGGGTCGGGGTGGAGGAGATACGCAGTATTTT.

This chain connects TRBV19 to TRBJ1-1; 10 bases map to TRBD1. Germline CDR1 is LNHDA and CDR2 is SQIVND (reference sequence). The CDR3 length is 15 residues. The J segment lost 1 base and the V segment lost 4 bases, leaving 3 bases of the junction unmatched. For the CDR3, the DNA is TGTGCCAGTAGTACAAGGACAGGGGGGAACACTGAAGCTTTCTTT. Translating gives CASSTRTGGNTEAFF. The variable domain in full, with the rest retrieved from reference TRBV19 and TRBJ1-1, is DGGITQSPKYLFRKEGQNVTLSCEQNLNHDAMYWYRQDPGQGLRLIYYSQIVNDFQKGDIAEGYSVSREKKESFPLTVTSAQKNPTAFYLCASSTRTGGNTEAFFGQGTRLTVV.

The gene calls are TRBV19 and TRBJ2-5; 12 bases are shared with TRBD2. With 4 bases clipped from V and 2 bases from J, the junction kept 5 bases outside the gene matches. The CDR3 has 16 residues. CDR1 and CDR2 from the germline V gene are LNHDA and SQIVND (reference sequence). The CDR3 DNA sequence: TGTGCCAGTAGTACCCAACTAGCGGGAGGACAAGAGACCCAGTACTTC. Its translation is CASSTQLAGGQETQYF.